The 10 T cell receptor beta chains below come from one sample, sequenced in a study of T cell responses to AZD1222 COVID-19 vaccine. The assay was immunoSEQ multiplex PCR, and TCRdb's table has in-frame clones only and misses some. The sample lists roughly 150,000 clones; about nine tenths were seen once. The specimen comprised peripheral blood, sampled on day 0 of AZD1222 vaccination. Every receptor here comes from an adult in good health.

The rearrangement uses TRBV28 and TRBJ1-3, with D unclear. V was pared by 5 bases and J by 0 bases, with 8 bases between. CDR1 is MDHEN and CDR2 is SYDVKM in the germline V gene. The CDR3 is 14 residues long. CDR3 DNA sequence: TGTGCCAGCAGTACCCCGGCCTCTGGAAACACCATATATTTT. This translates into CASSTPASGNTIYF.

The V and J genes are TRBV29-1 and TRBJ2-7; tentatively, D is TRBD2 (5 bases). Deletions cut 6 bases from V and 0 bases from J, with 9 bases between. Germline loops: CDR1 SQVTM, CDR2 ANQGSEA. This CDR3 comprises 12 residues. The chain's CDR3 is CSVGRGSYEQYF. CDR3 sequence (DNA): TGCAGCGTAGGACGGGGCTCCTACGAGCAGTACTTC.

V gene TRBV7-8 combines with J gene TRBJ1-6, with D perhaps TRBD1 (6 bases). CDR3 length equals 14 residues. Germline CDR1 reads SGHVS; CDR2 reads FQNEAQ. Trimming took off 1 base at V and 9 bases at J, with 10 bases between the two ends. CDR3 DNA sequence: TGTGCCAGCAGCTTAGACAGGGAGATTTCACCCCTCCACTTT. This encodes CASSLDREISPLHF. Together with reference TRBV7-8 and TRBJ1-6, the CDR3 gives the full variable domain: GAGVSQSPRYKVAKRGQDVALRCDPISGHVSLFWYQQALGQGPEFLTYFQNEAQLDKSGLPSDRFFAERPEGSVSTLKIQRTQQEDSAVYLCASSLDREISPLHFGNGTRLTVT.

This rearrangement joins TRBV19 to TRBJ1-2; maybe TRBD1 (6 bases). The CDR3 covers 13 residues. CDR1 and CDR2 from the germline V gene are LNHDA and SQIVND (reference sequence). Trimming took 5 bases from V and 4 from J, leaving 11 bases between them. CDR3: CASSPPQGYGYTF. The CDR3 nucleotides are TGTGCCAGTAGTCCTCCACAGGGCTATGGCTACACCTTC.

The rearrangement uses TRBV5-1 and TRBJ1-1; D gene unclear. V was shortened by 1 base and J by 1 base, with 14 bases between the two germline ends. Germline V CDR1 and CDR2: SGHRS, YFSETQ. This CDR3 spans 16 amino acids. The CDR3: CASSLSTIYGNTEAFF. CDR3 nucleotides: TGCGCCAGCAGCTTGAGCACAATATATGGGAACACTGAAGCTTTCTTT.

The count of this clone is one. The rearrangement links TRBV5-1 to TRBJ2-7; 8 bases are a match to TRBD1. The CDR3 contains 14 residues. Germline CDR1 and CDR2: SGHRS and YFSETQ. The junction had 7 bases not matched to a gene; V was cut back by 4 bases and J by 4 bases. The CDR3 DNA sequence: TGCGCCAGCAGCCCGCTGACAGGGGCGTACGAGCAGTACTTC. Translated, it gives CASSPLTGAYEQYF.

The chain links TRBV19 to TRBJ1-1; D not resolved. The germline gives CDR1 LNHDA, CDR2 SQIVND (reference sequence). CDR3 length: 16 residues. V shed 4 bases and J shed 0 bases, with 15 bases lying between them. CDR3: CASSTLFRWMNTEAFF. The CDR3 nucleotides read TGTGCCAGTAGTACCCTGTTCCGGTGGATGAACACTGAAGCTTTCTTT.

This clone came up once. The chain uses TRBV5-3 and TRBJ1-5; perhaps TRBD1 as D (6 bases). TRBV5-3 is noted as an ORF with a role that remains uncertain. The germline V and J ends were trimmed by 2 bases and 7 bases, with 7 bases remaining between them. The CDR3 is made up of 12 amino acids. Here the CDR3 reads CARSLGQQPQHF. In DNA, the CDR3 is TGTGCCAGAAGCTTAGGACAGCAGCCCCAGCATTTT.

The chain joins TRBV2 to TRBJ1-6; TRBD1 might be the D (5 bases). The CDR3 sequence is 14 residues long. Germline V lookup: CDR1 SNHLY, CDR2 FYNNEI. V lost 11 bases and J lost 7, with 18 bases in between. The CDR3 reads CAHSREQENSPLHF. The CDR3 DNA follows: TGTGCCCACAGCAGGGAGCAGGAGAATTCACCCCTCCACTTT.

V and J are TRBV18 and TRBJ2-1, with a possible D match to TRBD1 (5 bases). V was pared by 3 bases and J by 3 bases, with 6 bases between. The CDR3 covers 13 residues. Germline-derived CDR1 and CDR2 are KGHSH and LQKENI. The CDR3 sequence is CASSPQGYNEQFF. The DNA for the CDR3 is TGTGCCAGCTCACCTCAGGGCTACAATGAGCAGTTCTTC.